The present T cell receptor (beta chain) was sequenced within a study of cytomegalovirus exposure and HLA in healthy donors. J lost 7 bases, V lost 0 bases, and 8 bases had no gene match. This CDR3 has 17 residues. Germline V gene sequence: CDR1 MGHRA, CDR2 YSYEKL. A multiplex PCR was run with 60 Vbeta primers and 13 Jbeta primers. The method was immunoSEQ multiplex PCR; TCRdb's version includes in-frame clones alone and lacks a portion of them. The data contain some 87,000 clones, 65% to 80% of them singletons. The chain joins TRBV4-1 to TRBJ1-6; 8 bases are a match to TRBD1. The sequenced material came from PBMCs. The sequence was obtained from a young man in good health and CMV-seronegative. This CDR3 is CASSQDSETGVNSPLHF. In DNA form, the CDR3 reads TGCGCCAGCAGCCAAGATTCAGAGACAGGGGTAAATTCACCCCTCCACTTT.